This T cell receptor (beta chain) stems from a study of cytomegalovirus exposure and HLA in healthy donors. This clone was seen once. It was with 60 Vbeta and 13 Jbeta primers that the PCR ran. Sequenced by immunoSEQ multiplex PCR; TCRdb stores in-frame clones only, minus some. The sample has about 120,000 clones, around three quarters seen once. Sampled while nominally healthy, donors likely had unrecorded immune exposures. Trimming pared 4 bases from V and 3 bases from J, leaving 13 bases between. Germline V CDR1 and CDR2: SEHNR, FQNEAQ (reference sequence). The CDR3 is made up of 15 amino acids. The source is a male donor in good health and CMV-seropositive. What was sequenced was PBMCs. The chain uses TRBV7-9 and TRBJ1-5, with D possibly TRBD1 on 6 matching bases. CDR3 DNA sequence: TGTGCCAGCAGCTCCCAGGACAGAGACAATCAGCCCCAGCATTTT. Translated, it gives CASSSQDRDNQPQHF.